The clone carrying this T cell receptor beta chain occurred once. The data were obtained in a study of T cell repertoires in cytomegalovirus infection. V gave up 7 bases and J gave up 8 bases, with 21 bases separating them. The V gene's germline CDR1 is SEHNR and CDR2 FQNEAQ (reference sequence). The CDR3 has 15 amino acids. From the reads, TCRdb called clonotypes with MiXCR, one entry per CDR3 protein. The sample shows around 260,000 distinct CDR3 sequences, 25% of them seen only once. Sequencing was performed on PBMCs. The chain links TRBV7-9 to TRBJ2-1, with a tentative D call TRBD2 (6 bases). The source is a human donor in good health (CMV status not recorded). Some clones in this sample may be carry-over from other donors' samples. The CDR3 DNA reads TGTGCCAGCACCTCCGCGTGGGACTGGGGCGATGAGCAGTTCTTC. Protein: CASTSAWDWGDEQFF. The variable domain in full, completed from reference TRBV7-9 and TRBJ2-1, reads DTGVSQNPRHKITKRGQNVTFRCDPISEHNRLYWYRQTLGQGPEFLTYFQNEAQLEKSRLLSDRFSAERPKGSFSTLEIQRTEQGDSAMYLCASTSAWDWGDEQFFGPGTRLTVL.